This T cell receptor beta chain was captured in a study of blood T cell repertoires in COVID-19. In the original processing: Estimated nucleated cell counts came from reference gene primer amplification. The table came from immunoSEQ multiplex PCR; TCRdb's copy has only in-frame clones and leaves some out. The D gene and trimming were derived from the DNA, and the V and J assignments and clone size from that table. The sample has 200,000 to 300,000 clones, about 86% seen once; the top ten hold 1.3% to 1.5%. The CDR3 has 14 residues. V lost 6 bases to trimming and J lost 4 bases; unmatched junction nucleotides: 1. Per the germline V gene, CDR1 is MNHNS and CDR2 is SASEGT.

This sequence originates from a man older than 75 with acute or convalescent COVID-19. Input material: peripheral blood. This rearrangement joins TRBV6-1 to TRBJ2-3; 13 nucleotides match TRBD2. The CDR3 DNA reads as TGTGCCAGCAGACTAGCGGGGGGGCCAGATACGCAGTATTTT. Protein: CASRLAGGPDTQYF.